This T cell receptor (beta chain) was sequenced during a study of blood T cell repertoires in COVID-19. The CDR3 is 15 amino acids. The ends were cut back, 7 bases at V and 5 bases at J, with 17 bases in the middle. Germline loops: CDR1 LNHDA, CDR2 SQIVND (reference sequence). Per the original methods: Reference gene primer amplification gave estimated nucleated cell counts. Measured with immunoSEQ multiplex PCR; TCRdb has only the in-frame clones, and not every one. For V, J and clone size, that table is used; D and trimming come from the DNA. The repertoire has 60,000 to 85,000 clones, 70% to 80% of them found once; the top ten carry about 21%.

The clonotype originates from a man between 65 and 79 years old with acute or convalescent COVID-19. The sequenced material came from peripheral blood. This rearrangement joins TRBV19 to TRBJ2-2; possible D gene TRBD2, 6 bases. CDR3 DNA sequence: TGTGCCAGTACTCCGGGACTCCCTAGAACCGGGGAGCTGTTTTTT. Amino acid sequence: CASTPGLPRTGELFF.